These T cell receptor beta chains were read from a single sample in a study of blood T cell repertoires in COVID-19. Profiled with immunoSEQ multiplex PCR; TCRdb holds only in-frame clones, not every one. This table has tens of thousands of clones, roughly 85% appearing once. The sequencing input was peripheral blood. The receptors come from a human donor in a cohort sampled during active COVID-19. Both conserved end residues are part of each CDR3. Fields, in order: V gene, J gene, clone size, D gene, CDR3 DNA, CDR3 protein. D genes are given only for firm matches. Clone sizes are given selectively: once, few, many, or a class where the clone is expanded.

TRBV10-1,TRBJ1-5,-,-,TGCGCCAGCAGTGAATCGGGTCCTCAGCCCCAGCATTTT,CASSESGPQPQHF
TRBV9,TRBJ2-1,large,-,TGTGCCAGCAGCGTCTGGGAGGCCTCCTACAATGAGCAGTTCTTC,CASSVWEASYNEQFF
TRBV4-3,TRBJ1-2,-,-,TGCGCCAGCAGCCCCTCGACAGGATCCGCCAAGGGCTACACCTTC,CASSPSTGSAKGYTF
TRBV27,TRBJ2-7,-,TRBD1,TGTGCCAGCAGCCCAACGACAGGGGCAAGGCCCGAGCAGTACTTC,CASSPTTGARPEQYF
TRBV28,TRBJ1-2,-,TRBD1,TGTGCCAGCAGCCCAAGACAGGGCGGCTATGGCTACACCTTC,CASSPRQGGYGYTF
TRBV28,TRBJ2-5,-,TRBD1,TGTGCCAGCATGGGACAGCCTCAAGAGACCCAGTACTTC,CASMGQPQETQYF
TRBV4-1,TRBJ1-1,-,-,TGCGCCAGCAGCCAAGACAAAGGGGGCACTGAAGCTTTCTTT,CASSQDKGGTEAFF
TRBV10-3,TRBJ2-2,-,-,TGTGCCATCAGTGAGGGGGGGACTCTGAACACCGGGGAGCTGTTTTTT,CAISEGGTLNTGELFF
TRBV4-1,TRBJ2-7,-,-,TGCGCCAGCAGCCGCCTGGGGGCGGACCCCTACGAGCAGTACTTC,CASSRLGADPYEQYF
TRBV4-2,TRBJ2-1,-,TRBD2,TGTGCCAGCAGCCCGAAAGGACAGCGGGAGAGGAATGAGCAGTTCTTC,CASSPKGQRERNEQFF
TRBV18,TRBJ2-5,-,-,TGTGCCAGCCAACAGGGAATCCAAGAGACCCAGTACTTC,CASQQGIQETQYF
TRBV4-3,TRBJ2-1,-,-,TGCGCCAGCAGCCAAGACTTGGCCCCCCACAATGAGCAGTTCTTC,CASSQDLAPHNEQFF
TRBV3-1/TRBV3-2,TRBJ2-7,-,-,TGTGCCAGCAGCCTTAATGGGGGGTCCTACGAGCAGTACTTC,CASSLNGGSYEQYF
TRBV30,TRBJ2-5,-,-,TGTGCCTGGAGTTTCGGAGAGACCCAGTACTTC,CAWSFGETQYF
TRBV27,TRBJ1-1,-,-,TGTGCCAGCAGTTTAGGGTCAGGGGAAGCTTTCTTT,CASSLGSGEAFF
TRBV19,TRBJ2-3,-,TRBD2,TGTGCCAGTAGTATAGGGTTCCAGCGGGAGGGCCGCTTTGATACGCAGTATTTT,CASSIGFQREGRFDTQYF
TRBV9,TRBJ2-3,-,TRBD2,TGTGCCAGCAGCCCCCGGGGACTAGCGGGTTCGCCAGATACGCAGTATTTT,CASSPRGLAGSPDTQYF
TRBV7-3,TRBJ2-5,few,TRBD2,TGTGCCAGCAGCTTACGGCCGGGAGGGCCGGAGACCCAGTACTTC,CASSLRPGGPETQYF
TRBV7-9,TRBJ2-3,few,TRBD2,TGTGCCAGCAGCTTAGTCGGGAGGGCCACAGATACGCAGTATTTT,CASSLVGRATDTQYF
TRBV2,TRBJ2-1,-,-,TGTGCCAGCAGTGGGAGGGCGTCGTTCTTC,CASSGRASFF
TRBV3-1/TRBV3-2,TRBJ2-5,-,TRBD2,TGTGCCAGCAGCCCCGGGACTAGCGGGAGAGAGACCCAGTACTTC,CASSPGTSGRETQYF
TRBV5-4,TRBJ2-7,-,TRBD2,TGTGCCAGCAGCCTGGGACTAGGCACTTACGGGCAGTACTTC,CASSLGLGTYGQYF
TRBV19,TRBJ1-5,-,-,TGTGCCAGTAAGTTCGGGGGGATAAGCCAGCCCCAGCATTTT,CASKFGGISQPQHF
TRBV7-9,TRBJ2-1,-,-,TGTGCCAGCAGCCTAGCAGAGTACAATGAGCAGTTCTTC,CASSLAEYNEQFF
TRBV6-2/TRBV6-3,TRBJ1-2,-,-,TGTGCCAGCAGTCCGCGGGGGGCTAACTATGGCTACACCTTC,CASSPRGANYGYTF
TRBV3-1/TRBV3-2,TRBJ2-5,-,-,TGTGCCAGCAGCCAATCCCCGCAGGTACAAGAGACCCAGTACTTC,CASSQSPQVQETQYF
TRBV6-5,TRBJ2-7,-,TRBD1,TGTGCCAGCAGGATCCCGGGACAGGGCACCTACGAGCAGTACTTC,CASRIPGQGTYEQYF
TRBV18,TRBJ1-1,-,TRBD1,TGTGCCAGCTCATGGGACAGGATGAATGAAGCTTTCTTT,CASSWDRMNEAFF
TRBV6-5,TRBJ2-2,-,TRBD2,TGTGCCAGCAGGTCCGGCGGGAGTCACACCGGGGAGCTGTTTTTT,CASRSGGSHTGELFF
TRBV15,TRBJ1-2,once,-,TGTGCCACCAGCAGAGTGGCGGTCAATTCCTATGGCTACACCTTC,CATSRVAVNSYGYTF
TRBV28,TRBJ2-3,-,TRBD2,TGTGCCACCACATCGGCCGGGGGGGCAGATACGCAGTATTTT,CATTSAGGADTQYF
TRBV6-2/TRBV6-3,TRBJ2-1,-,TRBD2,TGTGCCAGCAGCCCGGGGACTAGCGAGTACAATGAGCAGTTCTTC,CASSPGTSEYNEQFF
TRBV28,TRBJ1-6,-,TRBD1,TGTGCCAGCAGAGGGACAGCTAATTCACCCCTCCACTTT,CASRGTANSPLHF
TRBV7-2,TRBJ1-2,-,-,TGTGCCAGCAGCTTAGCGCAGGGGATTAACTATGGCTACACCTTC,CASSLAQGINYGYTF
TRBV24-1,TRBJ1-2,few,TRBD1,TGTGCCACCAGTGAAAGGGACAGAGGCTATGGCTACACCTTC,CATSERDRGYGYTF
TRBV5-4,TRBJ1-5,-,-,TGTGCCAGCAATCTCAGGTTAATATCGCGGGGAGGCAATCAGCCCCAGCATTTT,CASNLRLISRGGNQPQHF
TRBV30,TRBJ2-3,-,-,TGTGCCTGGAGTGTAGATCTAAGCACTAATACGCAGTATTTT,CAWSVDLSTNTQYF
TRBV11-2,TRBJ1-1,few,-,TGTGCCAGCAGCTTAACTGCATCCAACACTGAAGCTTTCTTT,CASSLTASNTEAFF
TRBV3-1/TRBV3-2,TRBJ1-1,-,-,TGTGCCAGCAGCCAAGATGGAGGGTGGAACACTGAAGCTTTCTTT,CASSQDGGWNTEAFF
TRBV29-1,TRBJ1-2,-,TRBD1,TGCAGCGTCGGACAGGCAGCTAACTATGGCTACACCTTC,CSVGQAANYGYTF
TRBV28,TRBJ1-2,few,-,TGTGCCAGCAGGCCGGGACAACGGAGTGTCTACACCTTC,CASRPGQRSVYTF
TRBV6-2/TRBV6-3,TRBJ2-5,-,TRBD2,TGTGCCAGCAGTTACTCACGGACTAGCGGCCAAGAGACCCAGTACTTC,CASSYSRTSGQETQYF
TRBV9,TRBJ1-3,once,-,TGTGCCAGCAGCGTATCCAGGCTGGGAAACACCATATATTTT,CASSVSRLGNTIYF
TRBV24-1,TRBJ2-1,-,-,TGTGCCACCAGTGATTTGCCCGGGGGCAATGAGCAGTTCTTC,CATSDLPGGNEQFF
TRBV4-2,TRBJ2-5,-,-,TGTGCCAGCAGCCAAGAGAGTGGAGAGACCCAGTACTTC,CASSQESGETQYF
TRBV5-1,TRBJ2-7,-,TRBD1,TGCGCCAGCAGCTTGGGAGGACAGGGTTCCGAGCAGTACTTC,CASSLGGQGSEQYF
TRBV6-5,TRBJ2-1,-,-,TGTGCCAGCAGGACTACGGTTCCTGAGCAGTTCTTC,CASRTTVPEQFF
TRBV7-3,TRBJ2-2,-,TRBD2,TGTGCCAGCAGCTTAACCTTAGCGGGAGGGCCGAACACCGGGGAGCTGTTTTTT,CASSLTLAGGPNTGELFF
TRBV6-5,TRBJ2-7,-,TRBD1,TGTGCCAGCAGTAAACAGGGGATCCGCTACGAGCAGTACTTC,CASSKQGIRYEQYF
TRBV2,TRBJ1-5,few,TRBD1,TGTGCCAGCACCCAGGGGGGTCAGCCCCAGCATTTT,CASTQGGQPQHF
TRBV6-5,TRBJ2-3,few,TRBD2,TGTGCCAGCAGACTCGGACTAGCGGGAGCAGATACGCAGTATTTT,CASRLGLAGADTQYF
TRBV28,TRBJ1-5,once,-,TGTGCCAGCAGTTTACGACAGATAAATCAGCCCCAGCATTTT,CASSLRQINQPQHF
TRBV28,TRBJ2-7,-,-,TGTGCCAGCAGTTTGCCTGCTAGTAACCACGAGCAGTACTTC,CASSLPASNHEQYF
TRBV5-1,TRBJ1-1,few,-,TGCGCCAGCAGCTTGGCAACAGGTTCCACTGAAGCTTTCTTT,CASSLATGSTEAFF